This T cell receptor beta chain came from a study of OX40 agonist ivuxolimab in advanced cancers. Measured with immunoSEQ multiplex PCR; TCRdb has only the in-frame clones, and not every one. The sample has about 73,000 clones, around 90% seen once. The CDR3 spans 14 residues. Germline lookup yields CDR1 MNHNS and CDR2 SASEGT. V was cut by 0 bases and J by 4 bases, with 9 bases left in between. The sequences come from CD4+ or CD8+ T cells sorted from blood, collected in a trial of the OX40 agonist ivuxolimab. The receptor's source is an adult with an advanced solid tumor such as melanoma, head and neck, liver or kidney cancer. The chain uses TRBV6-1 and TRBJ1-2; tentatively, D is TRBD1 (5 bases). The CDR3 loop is CASSEAGDGYGYTF. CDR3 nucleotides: TGTGCCAGCAGTGAAGCGGGGGATGGCTATGGCTACACCTTC.